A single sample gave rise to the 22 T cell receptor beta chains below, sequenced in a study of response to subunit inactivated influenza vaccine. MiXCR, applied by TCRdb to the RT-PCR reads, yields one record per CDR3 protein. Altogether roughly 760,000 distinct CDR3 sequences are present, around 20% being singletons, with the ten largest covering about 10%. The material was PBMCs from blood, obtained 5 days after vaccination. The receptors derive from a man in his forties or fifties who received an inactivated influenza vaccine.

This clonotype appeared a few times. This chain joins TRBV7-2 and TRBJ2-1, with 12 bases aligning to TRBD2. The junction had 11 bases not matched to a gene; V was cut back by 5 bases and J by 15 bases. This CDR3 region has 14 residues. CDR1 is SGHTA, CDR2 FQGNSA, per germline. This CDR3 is CASSPGLAGILPFF. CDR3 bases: TGTGCCAGCAGCCCAGGACTAGCGGGGATTTTACCGTTCTTC. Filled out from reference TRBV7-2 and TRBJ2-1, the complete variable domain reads GAGVSQSPSNKVTEKGKDVELRCDPISGHTALYWYRQSLGQGLEFLIYFQGNSAPDKSGLPSDRFSAERTGGSVSTLTIQRTQQEDSAVYLCASSPGLAGILPFFGPGTRLTVL.

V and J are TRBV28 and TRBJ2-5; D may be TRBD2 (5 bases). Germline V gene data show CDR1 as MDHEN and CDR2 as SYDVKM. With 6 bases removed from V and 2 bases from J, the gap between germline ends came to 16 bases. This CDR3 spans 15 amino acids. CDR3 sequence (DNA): TGTGCCAGCAGCCCCCCGAGGACGGGACAAGAGACCCAGTACTTC. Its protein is CASSPPRTGQETQYF.

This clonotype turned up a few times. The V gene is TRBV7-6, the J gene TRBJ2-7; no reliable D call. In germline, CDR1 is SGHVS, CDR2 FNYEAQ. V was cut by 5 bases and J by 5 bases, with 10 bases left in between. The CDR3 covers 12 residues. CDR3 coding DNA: TGTGCCAGCAGCCCAAACCAACACGAGCAGTACTTC. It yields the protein CASSPNQHEQYF.

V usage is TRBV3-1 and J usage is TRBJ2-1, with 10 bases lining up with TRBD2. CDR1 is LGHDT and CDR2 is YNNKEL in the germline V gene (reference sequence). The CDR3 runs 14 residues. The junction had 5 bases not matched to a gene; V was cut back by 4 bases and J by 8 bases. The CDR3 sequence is CASSRSGGDDEQFF. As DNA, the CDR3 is TGTGCCAGCAGCCGGAGCGGGGGGGACGATGAGCAGTTCTTC.

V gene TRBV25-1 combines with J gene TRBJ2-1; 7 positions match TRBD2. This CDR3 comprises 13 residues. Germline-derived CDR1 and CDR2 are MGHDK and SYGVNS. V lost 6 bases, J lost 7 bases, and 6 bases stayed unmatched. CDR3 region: CASRAHGGNEQFF. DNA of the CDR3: TGTGCCAGCAGGGCCCACGGGGGGAATGAGCAGTTCTTC.

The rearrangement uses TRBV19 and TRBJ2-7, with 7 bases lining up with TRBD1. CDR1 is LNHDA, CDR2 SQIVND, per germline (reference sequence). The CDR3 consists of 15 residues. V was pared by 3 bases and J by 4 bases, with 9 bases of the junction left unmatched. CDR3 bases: TGTGCCAGTAGTATTCGGAGGACAGGCAGGTACGAGCAGTACTTC. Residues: CASSIRRTGRYEQYF.

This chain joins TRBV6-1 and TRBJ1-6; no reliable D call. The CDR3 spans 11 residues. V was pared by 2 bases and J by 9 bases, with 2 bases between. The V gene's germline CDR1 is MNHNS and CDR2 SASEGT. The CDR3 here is CASSEISPLHF. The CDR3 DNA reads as TGTGCCAGCAGTGAAATTTCACCCCTCCACTTT.

The CDR3 DNA sequence: TGTGCCAGCAGCCGGAAGAACCTGAACACTGAAGCTTTCTTT. Translated, it gives CASSRKNLNTEAFF. The rearrangement links TRBV7-9 to TRBJ1-1; D not resolved. Germline V gives CDR1 SEHNR, CDR2 FQNEAQ (reference sequence). This CDR3 is built from 14 residues. V lost 5 bases to trimming and J lost 0 bases, with 10 bases between them.

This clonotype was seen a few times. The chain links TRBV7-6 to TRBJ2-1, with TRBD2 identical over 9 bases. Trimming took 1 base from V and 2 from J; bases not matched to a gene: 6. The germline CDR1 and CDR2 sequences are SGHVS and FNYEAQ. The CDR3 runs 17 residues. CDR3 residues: CASSLDPSGAPYNEQFF. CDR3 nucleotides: TGTGCCAGCAGCTTAGACCCTAGCGGGGCCCCCTACAATGAGCAGTTCTTC.

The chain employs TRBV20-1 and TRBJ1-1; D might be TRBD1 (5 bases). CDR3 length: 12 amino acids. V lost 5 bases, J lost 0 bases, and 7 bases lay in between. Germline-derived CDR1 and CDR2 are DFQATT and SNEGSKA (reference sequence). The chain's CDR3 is CSALGVNTEAFF. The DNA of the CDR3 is TGCAGTGCTTTAGGGGTGAACACTGAAGCTTTCTTT.

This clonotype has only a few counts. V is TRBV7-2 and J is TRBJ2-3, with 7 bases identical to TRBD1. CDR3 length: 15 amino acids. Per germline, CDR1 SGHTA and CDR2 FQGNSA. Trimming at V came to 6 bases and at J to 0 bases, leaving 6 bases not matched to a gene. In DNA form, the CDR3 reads TGTGCCAGCAGGCCAACAGGGGTTAGCACAGATACGCAGTATTTT. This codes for CASRPTGVSTDTQYF.

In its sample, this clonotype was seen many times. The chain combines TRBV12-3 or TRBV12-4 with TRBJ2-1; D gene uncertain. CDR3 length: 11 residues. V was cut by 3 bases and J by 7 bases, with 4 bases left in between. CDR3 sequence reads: CASSFRNEQFF. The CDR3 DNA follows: TGTGCCAGCAGTTTTCGGAATGAGCAGTTCTTC.

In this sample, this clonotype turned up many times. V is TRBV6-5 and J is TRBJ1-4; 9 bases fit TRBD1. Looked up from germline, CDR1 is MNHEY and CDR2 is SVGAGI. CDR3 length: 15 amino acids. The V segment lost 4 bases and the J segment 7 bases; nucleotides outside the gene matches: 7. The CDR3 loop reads CASSLTGGSGEKLFF. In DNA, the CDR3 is TGTGCCAGCAGTTTAACAGGGGGCAGCGGTGAAAAACTGTTTTTT.

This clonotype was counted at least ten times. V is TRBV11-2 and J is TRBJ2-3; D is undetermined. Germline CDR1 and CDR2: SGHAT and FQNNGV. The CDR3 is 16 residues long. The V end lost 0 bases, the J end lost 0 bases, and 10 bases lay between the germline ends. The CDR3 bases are TGTGCCAGCAGCTTAGAGGCAGGATCTAGCACAGATACGCAGTATTTT. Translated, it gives CASSLEAGSSTDTQYF.

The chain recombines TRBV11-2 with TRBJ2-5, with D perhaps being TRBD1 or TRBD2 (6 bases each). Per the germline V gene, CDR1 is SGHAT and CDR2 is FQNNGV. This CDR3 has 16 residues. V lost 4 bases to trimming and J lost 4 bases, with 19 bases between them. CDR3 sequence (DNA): TGTGCCAGCAGCTCCTTGACAGGAGGGCTACGAGAGACCCAGTACTTC. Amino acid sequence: CASSSLTGGLRETQYF.

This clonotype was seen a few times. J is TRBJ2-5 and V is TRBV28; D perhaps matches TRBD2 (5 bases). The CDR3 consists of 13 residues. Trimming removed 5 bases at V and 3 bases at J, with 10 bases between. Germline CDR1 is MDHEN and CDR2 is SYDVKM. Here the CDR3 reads CASSPPGEETQYF. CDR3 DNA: TGTGCCAGCAGTCCACCCGGGGAAGAGACCCAGTACTTC.

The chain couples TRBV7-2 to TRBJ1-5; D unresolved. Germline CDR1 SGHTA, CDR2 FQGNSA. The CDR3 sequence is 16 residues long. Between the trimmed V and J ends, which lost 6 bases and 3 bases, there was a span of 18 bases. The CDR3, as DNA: TGTGCCAGCAGTCTAGGCGCCAGTACAGCCAATCAGCCCCAGCATTTT. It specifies CASSLGASTANQPQHF. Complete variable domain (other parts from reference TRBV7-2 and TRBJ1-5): GAGVSQSPSNKVTEKGKDVELRCDPISGHTALYWYRQSLGQGLEFLIYFQGNSAPDKSGLPSDRFSAERTGGSVSTLTIQRTQQEDSAVYLCASSLGASTANQPQHFGDGTRLSIL.

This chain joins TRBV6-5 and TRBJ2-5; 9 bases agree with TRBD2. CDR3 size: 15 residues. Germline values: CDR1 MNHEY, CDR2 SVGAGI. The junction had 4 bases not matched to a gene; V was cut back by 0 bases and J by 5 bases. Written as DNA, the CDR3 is TGTGCCAGCAGTTACTCTATGGCGGGAGGGGAGACCCAGTACTTC. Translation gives CASSYSMAGGETQYF.

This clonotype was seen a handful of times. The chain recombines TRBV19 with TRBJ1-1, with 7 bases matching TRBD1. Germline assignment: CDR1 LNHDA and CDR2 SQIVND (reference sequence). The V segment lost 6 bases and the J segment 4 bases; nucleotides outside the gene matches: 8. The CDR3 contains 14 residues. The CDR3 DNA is TGTGCCAGTAGCCGCGCAGGGGGGAGCACTGAAGCTTTCTTT. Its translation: CASSRAGGSTEAFF.

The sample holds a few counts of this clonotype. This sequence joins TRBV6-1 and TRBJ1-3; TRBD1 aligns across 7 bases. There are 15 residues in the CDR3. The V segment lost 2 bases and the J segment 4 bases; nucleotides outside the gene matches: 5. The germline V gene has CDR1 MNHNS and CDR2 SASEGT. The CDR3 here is CASSEYTGAGNTIYF. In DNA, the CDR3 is TGTGCCAGCAGTGAATACACAGGGGCGGGAAACACCATATATTTT.

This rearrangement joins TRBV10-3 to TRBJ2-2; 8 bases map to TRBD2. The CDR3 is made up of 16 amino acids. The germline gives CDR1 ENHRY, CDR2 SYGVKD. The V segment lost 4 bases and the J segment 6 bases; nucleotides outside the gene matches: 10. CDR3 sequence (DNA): TGTGCCATCAGTGGTACCGGGACTAGGGGTTCCGGGGAGCTGTTTTTT. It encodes CAISGTGTRGSGELFF.

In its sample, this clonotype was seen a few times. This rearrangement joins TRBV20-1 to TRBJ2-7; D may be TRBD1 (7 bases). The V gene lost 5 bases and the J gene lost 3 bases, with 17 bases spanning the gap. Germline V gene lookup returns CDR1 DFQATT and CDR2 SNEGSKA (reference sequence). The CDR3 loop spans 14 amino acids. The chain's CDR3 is CSALQTGRNYEQYF. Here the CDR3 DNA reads TGCAGTGCTCTACAGACAGGGAGGAACTACGAGCAGTACTTC.